Below are 27 T cell receptor beta chains sequenced from a single sample in a study of blood T cell repertoires in COVID-19. TCRdb's copy holds only in-frame clones and misses some; the assay was immunoSEQ multiplex PCR. The sample records 80,000 or so clones, approximately 86% being singletons. Sequences were obtained from peripheral blood. Every receptor here comes from a human donor in a cohort sampled during active COVID-19.

This sequence joins TRBV11-3 and TRBJ2-7, with TRBD2 identical over 9 bases. The V gene's germline CDR1 is SGHNT and CDR2 YENEEA. The V gene end was trimmed by 0 bases and the J gene end by 1 base; junction bases not matched to a gene: 7. This CDR3 contains 17 residues. CDR3 amino acids: CASSLDFGGRESYEQYF. CDR3 coding DNA: TGTGCCAGCAGCTTAGATTTTGGCGGGAGGGAATCCTACGAGCAGTACTTC.

The J gene is TRBJ2-7, the V gene TRBV6-5; a weak D match, TRBD2 (5 bases). V lost 6 bases and J 0 bases, leaving 12 bases between the germline ends. Germline V lookup: CDR1 MNHEY, CDR2 SVGAGI. The CDR3 contains 14 residues. The CDR3 loop is CASRPTGSSYEQYF. In DNA form, the CDR3 reads TGTGCCAGCAGGCCGACGGGGAGCTCCTACGAGCAGTACTTC.

The chain has TRBV18 and TRBJ1-2; tentatively, D is TRBD1 (5 bases). V was trimmed by 2 bases and J by 4 bases, leaving 11 bases between them. CDR1 KGHSH and CDR2 LQKENI come from the germline V gene. The CDR3 runs 14 residues. The CDR3, as DNA: TGTGCCAGCTCACCAAGCAGGGATAGCTATGGCTACACCTTC. This translates into CASSPSRDSYGYTF.

The chain recombines TRBV7-8 with TRBJ1-1, with 10 positions matching TRBD1. Per germline, CDR1 SGHVS and CDR2 FQNEAQ. The CDR3 loop spans 14 amino acids. Trimming cost V 8 bases and J 3 bases; bases outside gene matches: 6. This CDR3 is CASRSGTGDTEAFF. CDR3 nucleotide sequence: TGTGCCAGCCGCTCCGGGACAGGGGACACTGAAGCTTTCTTT.

The chain joins TRBV18 to TRBJ2-4; 7 bases match TRBD1. Germline loops: CDR1 KGHSH, CDR2 LQKENI. There are 19 residues in the CDR3. The ends lost 0 bases at V and 0 bases at J; junction bases unmatched: 11. CDR3 sequence reads: CASSPPKGAARIAKNIQYF. For the CDR3, the DNA is TGTGCCAGCTCACCACCCAAGGGGGCGGCGCGGATAGCCAAAAACATTCAGTACTTC. Using reference TRBV18 and TRBJ2-4 for the parts outside the CDR3, the full variable domain is NAGVMQNPRHLVRRRGQEARLRCSPMKGHSHVYWYRQLPEEGLKFMVYLQKENIIDESGMPKERFSAEFPKEGPSILRIQQVVRGDSAAYFCASSPPKGAARIAKNIQYFGAGTRLSVL.

This chain joins TRBV15 and TRBJ1-5; 8 bases fit TRBD1. Germline V gene data show CDR1 as LNHNV and CDR2 as YYDKDF (reference sequence). The CDR3 totals 16 residues. The V gene end was trimmed by 3 bases and the J gene end by 3 bases; junction bases not matched to a gene: 7. This CDR3 is CATSRDRDGDNQPQHF. The DNA for the CDR3 is TGTGCCACCAGCAGGGACAGGGATGGGGACAATCAGCCCCAGCATTTT.

V gene TRBV28 combines with J gene TRBJ2-1; D possibly corresponds to TRBD1 (6 bases). Trimming shortened V by 5 bases and J by 4 bases, and 12 bases separated the two germline ends. The length of the CDR3 is 14 residues. CDR1 and CDR2 from the germline V gene are MDHEN and SYDVKM. The CDR3 here is CASSTRQAYNEQFF. The DNA of the CDR3 is TGTGCCAGCAGTACCCGACAGGCATACAATGAGCAGTTCTTC.

The rearrangement joins TRBV11-3 to TRBJ2-7, with TRBD2 matching over 10 bases. V trimming: 6 bases; J trimming: 2 bases; junction bases outside the gene matches: 7. This CDR3 has 15 residues. Looked up from germline, CDR1 is SGHNT and CDR2 is YENEEA. The CDR3 sequence: CASRRTSGVPYEQYF. In DNA form, the CDR3 reads TGTGCCAGCAGACGTACTAGCGGGGTTCCCTACGAGCAGTACTTC.

V and J are TRBV18 and TRBJ1-1, with 10 bases fitting TRBD1. The V segment lost 6 bases and the J segment 3 bases; nucleotides outside the gene matches: 1. Germline assignment: CDR1 KGHSH and CDR2 LQKENI. The CDR3 consists of 13 residues. Written as DNA, the CDR3 is TGTGCCAGCTCCGGGACAGGGGACACTGAAGCTTTCTTT. It yields the protein CASSGTGDTEAFF. Complete variable domain (other parts from reference TRBV18 and TRBJ1-1): NAGVMQNPRHLVRRRGQEARLRCSPMKGHSHVYWYRQLPEEGLKFMVYLQKENIIDESGMPKERFSAEFPKEGPSILRIQQVVRGDSAAYFCASSGTGDTEAFFGQGTRLTVV.

The chain employs TRBV21-1 and TRBJ2-7; the table's D call TRBD2 went unverified against the DNA. TRBV21-1 is tagged as a pseudogene. This CDR3 is 18 amino acids long. The CDR3 sequence: CASSKELGLAGTHYEQYF. Written as DNA, the CDR3 is TGTGCCAGCAGCAAGGAGCTGGGACTAGCGGGGACCCACTACGAGCAGTACTTC.

This chain connects TRBV5-1 to TRBJ2-7; D possibly corresponds to TRBD1 (5 bases). The CDR3 consists of 13 residues. The V and J ends lost 4 bases and 3 bases respectively, with 11 bases between them. Per germline, CDR1 SGHRS and CDR2 YFSETQ. CDR3 sequence reads: CASSLQVGYEQYF. The CDR3 DNA reads TGCGCCAGCAGCCTACAGGTAGGCTACGAGCAGTACTTC. The complete variable domain, with remaining parts taken from reference TRBV5-1 and TRBJ2-7, reads KAGVTQTPRYLIKTRGQQVTLSCSPISGHRSVSWYQQTPGQGLQFLFEYFSETQRNKGNFPGRFSGRQFSNSRSEMNVSTLELGDSALYLCASSLQVGYEQYFGPGTRLTVT.

The chain has TRBV25-1 and TRBJ2-7; D possibly corresponds to TRBD2 (6 bases). Germline-derived CDR1 and CDR2 are MGHDK and SYGVNS. The CDR3 is 14 residues long. Deletions cut 4 bases from V and 4 bases from J, with 14 bases between. The CDR3 DNA reads as TGTGCCAGCAGTGTTTCGGGAGTGAGGTACGAGCAGTACTTC. It is translated as CASSVSGVRYEQYF.

J is TRBJ2-1 and V is TRBV11-3, with 12 bases lining up with TRBD1. CDR1 is SGHNT, CDR2 YENEEA, per germline. J gave up 7 bases and V 6 bases, and 7 bases lay outside the gene matches. The CDR3 extends over 15 amino acids. The CDR3 loop reads CASRAGTGGLNEQFF. The CDR3 region has the DNA TGTGCCAGCAGAGCCGGGACAGGGGGCTTAAATGAGCAGTTCTTC.

This sequence joins TRBV7-9 and TRBJ2-5, with 10 bases aligning to TRBD2. Germline V gene lookup returns CDR1 SEHNR and CDR2 FQNEAQ (reference sequence). This CDR3 contains 16 residues. Trimming at V came to 6 bases and at J to 5 bases, leaving 12 bases not matched to a gene. CDR3 residues: CASSPRAGGPIETQYF. CDR3 in DNA: TGTGCCAGCAGTCCAAGAGCGGGGGGGCCTATTGAGACCCAGTACTTC.

The V gene is TRBV19, the J gene TRBJ2-7; 12 bases line up with TRBD2. J lost 4 bases, V lost 5 bases, and 3 bases had no gene match. Germline CDR1 reads LNHDA; CDR2 reads SQIVND (reference sequence). This CDR3 contains 14 residues. CDR3 bases: TGTGCCAGTAGTGTGACTAGCGGGAGTTACGAGCAGTACTTC. Protein: CASSVTSGSYEQYF.

V and J are TRBV27 and TRBJ1-1, with D possibly matching TRBD1 (5 bases). There are 14 residues in the CDR3. The ends were cut back, 2 bases at V and 5 bases at J, with 12 bases in the middle. Germline-derived CDR1 and CDR2 are MNHEY and SMNVEV (reference sequence). The CDR3 here is CASSLQGSETEAFF. CDR3 DNA sequence: TGTGCCAGCAGTTTACAGGGATCAGAAACTGAAGCTTTCTTT.

This clone has just a few counts. The chain carries TRBV7-6 and TRBJ1-1, with a possible D match to TRBD1 (6 bases). Germline CDR1 reads SGHVS; CDR2 reads FNYEAQ. CDR3 length: 15 amino acids. Trimming cost V 3 bases and J 6 bases, with 17 bases left between them. The CDR3 here is CASSFSRGARPEAFF. DNA of the CDR3: TGTGCCAGCAGCTTCAGTCGGGGGGCGCGACCTGAAGCTTTCTTT.

V is TRBV19 and J is TRBJ2-1, with 9 bases matching TRBD1. Germline assignment: CDR1 LNHDA and CDR2 SQIVND (reference sequence). Trimming at V came to 4 bases and at J to 8 bases, leaving 6 bases not matched to a gene. This CDR3 is built from 14 residues. DNA for the CDR3: TGTGCCAGTAGTAGGGGACAGGGTAGAGATGAGCAGTTCTTC. Translation gives CASSRGQGRDEQFF.

The chain recombines TRBV11-1 with TRBJ2-7; TRBD1 matches 8 bases. In germline, CDR1 is SGHAT, CDR2 FQDESV (reference sequence). V lost 6 bases to trimming and J lost 1 base; unmatched junction nucleotides: 11. This CDR3 has 16 amino acids. The CDR3 DNA sequence: TGTGCCAGCAGACGCGACCAGGGGGCCGGTTCCTACGAGCAGTACTTC. Protein: CASRRDQGAGSYEQYF.

The sample holds one count of this clone. The gene calls are TRBV24-1 and TRBJ2-3; 10 nucleotides align to TRBD1. The germline V gene has CDR1 KGHDR and CDR2 SFDVKD. This CDR3 is 15 amino acids long. The trim removed 5 bases at V and 3 bases at J, leaving 4 bases unmatched. The CDR3 region is CATSVRTGGTDTQYF. Here the CDR3 DNA reads TGTGCCACCAGTGTCAGGACAGGGGGGACAGATACGCAGTATTTT.

V gene TRBV4-1 combines with J gene TRBJ2-2; 13 positions agree with TRBD2. The CDR3 runs 16 residues. The V gene end was trimmed by 4 bases and the J gene end by 5 bases; junction bases not matched to a gene: 4. Per germline, CDR1 MGHRA and CDR2 YSYEKL. The CDR3 reads CASSPGLAGATGELFF. CDR3 in DNA: TGCGCCAGCAGCCCCGGACTAGCGGGAGCGACCGGGGAGCTGTTTTTT.

The V and J genes are TRBV28 and TRBJ1-6; D gene ambiguous. The germline CDR1 and CDR2 sequences are MDHEN and SYDVKM. V was shortened by 7 bases and J by 8 bases, with 9 bases between the two germline ends. The CDR3 covers 12 residues. CDR3 DNA: TGTGCCAGCAAACTGGGAGATTCACCCCTCCACTTT. It encodes CASKLGDSPLHF.

This clone showed up just a few times. The rearrangement links TRBV6-5 to TRBJ1-5; TRBD1 matches at 7 bases. J lost 4 bases, V lost 4 bases, and 1 base had no gene match. The length of the CDR3 is 13 residues. Looked up from germline, CDR1 is MNHEY and CDR2 is SVGAGI. DNA for the CDR3: TGTGCCAGCAGTTCGACAGGGAATCAGCCCCAGCATTTT. Amino acid sequence: CASSSTGNQPQHF.

The gene calls are TRBV7-3 and TRBJ2-1; D may be TRBD2 (5 bases). Per germline, CDR1 SGHTA and CDR2 FQGTGA. V was trimmed by 2 bases and J by 6 bases, leaving 8 bases between them. This CDR3 region has 13 residues. The CDR3 loop reads CASSLDYRNEQFF. In DNA, the CDR3 is TGTGCCAGCAGCTTAGACTACCGCAATGAGCAGTTCTTC. Using reference TRBV7-3 and TRBJ2-1 for the parts outside the CDR3, the full variable domain is GAGVSQTPSNKVTEKGKYVELRCDPISGHTALYWYRQSLGQGPEFLIYFQGTGAADDSGLPNDRFFAVRPEGSVSTLKIQRTERGDSAVYLCASSLDYRNEQFFGPGTRLTVL.

J is TRBJ2-7 and V is TRBV5-4, with 7 bases aligning to TRBD1. V lost 0 bases, J lost 2 bases, and 8 bases stayed unmatched. This CDR3 region has 16 residues. From germline, CDR1 is SGHNT and CDR2 YYREEE (reference sequence). CDR3: CASSLGPSGGPYEQYF. The DNA for the CDR3 is TGTGCCAGCAGCTTGGGGCCGTCAGGGGGTCCCTACGAGCAGTACTTC.

This clone was observed a few times. This chain joins TRBV12-5 and TRBJ2-2; 7 bases map to TRBD2. The CDR3 is 18 residues long. Trimming took 0 bases from V and 3 from J; bases not matched to a gene: 10. The V gene's germline CDR1 is LGHNT and CDR2 FRNRAP. Written as DNA, the CDR3 is TGTGCTAGTGGTTTGGTAACTAGCGAAGTTTATGACACCGGGGAGCTGTTTTTT. It translates to CASGLVTSEVYDTGELFF.

This chain connects TRBV6-2 or TRBV6-3 to TRBJ1-2; D is uncertain. V lost 3 bases, J lost 4 bases, and 12 bases lay in between. Germline V gives CDR1 MNHEY, CDR2 SVGEGT. The CDR3 spans 14 residues. CDR3 coding DNA: TGTGCCAGCAGTTATACCCGGCAGGCCTATGGCTACACCTTC. Protein product: CASSYTRQAYGYTF.